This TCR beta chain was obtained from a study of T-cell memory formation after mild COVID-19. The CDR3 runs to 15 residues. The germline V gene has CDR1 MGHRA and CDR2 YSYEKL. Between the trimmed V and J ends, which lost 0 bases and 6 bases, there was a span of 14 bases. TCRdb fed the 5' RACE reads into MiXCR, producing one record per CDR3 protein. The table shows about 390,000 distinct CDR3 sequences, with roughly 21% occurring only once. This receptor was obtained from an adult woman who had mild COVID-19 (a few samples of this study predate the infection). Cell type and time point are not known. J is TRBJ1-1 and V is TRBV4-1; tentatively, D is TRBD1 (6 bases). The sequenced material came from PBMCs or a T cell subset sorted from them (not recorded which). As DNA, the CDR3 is TGCGCCAGCAGCCAAGATAGGGGGGGGAATCCTGAAGCTTTCTTT. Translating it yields CASSQDRGGNPEAFF.